These 22 T cell receptor beta chains came from one sample sequenced in a study of a mutant IDH1 vaccine in newly diagnosed glioma. Clones were read by immunoSEQ multiplex PCR, and TCRdb kept only the in-frame ones, dropping some. The table records about 33,000 clones, 60% to 75% of them present only once. Noted time point: week 47, end of study. A 20-mer mutant IDH1 peptide at 300 ug was injected subcutaneously with topical imiquimod. These receptors are not linked to any known antigen. Sequenced here: PBMCs, sampled from a glioma patient whose treatment included an IDH1 peptide vaccine. These receptor sequences come from a man aged 35 to 55 with glioma.

The chain recombines TRBV6-5 with TRBJ1-2; D call uncertain. CDR1 is MNHEY and CDR2 is SVGAGI in the germline V gene. CDR3 length equals 13 residues. V was cut by 0 bases and J by 5 bases, with 7 bases left in between. The CDR3 DNA follows: TGTGCCAGCAGTTACTCAGGGATATATGGCTACACCTTC. Translating gives CASSYSGIYGYTF.

The CDR3 spells CASSQDTVAGGPRGTDTQYF. CDR3 bases: TGCGCCAGCAGCCAAGACACCGTAGCGGGAGGGCCCCGGGGCACAGATACGCAGTATTTT. V is TRBV4-3 and J is TRBJ2-3, with TRBD2 matching 11 bases. V trimming: 0 bases; J trimming: 1 base; junction bases outside the gene matches: 12. The CDR3 is 20 residues long. Germline V gene lookup returns CDR1 LGHNA and CDR2 YSLEER.

CDR3 amino acids: CASSTRQGNYGYTF. The CDR3 coding sequence is TGCGCCAGCAGCACACGACAGGGAAACTATGGCTACACCTTC. The chain joins TRBV5-1 to TRBJ1-2, with 7 nucleotides matching TRBD1. Germline V gene lookup returns CDR1 SGHRS and CDR2 YFSETQ. J gave up 2 bases and V 4 bases, and 5 bases lay outside the gene matches. The CDR3 runs to 14 residues.

As concerns this clone: Lacking the conserved final phenylalanine or tryptophan, this CDR3 likely reflects a read error. The limits of the CDR3 on the DNA are not certain, so only TCRdb's listed CDR3 is given. The chain carries TRBV11-3 and TRBJ2-3; the table assigns TRBD1, which was not confirmed against the DNA. The CDR3 region is 11 residues in length, termini included. Per the germline V gene, CDR1 is SGHNT and CDR2 is YENEEA. The CDR3 protein is CASSLGQGVLL.

This chain links TRBV14 with TRBJ2-2; D is undetermined. The V gene's germline CDR1 is SGHDN and CDR2 FVKESK. This CDR3 region has 16 residues. The V end was cut by 0 bases, the J end by 7 bases, with 15 bases between. In DNA, the CDR3 is TGTGCCAGCAGCCAAGAGGAAGGCAGGCCCGGCGGGGAGCTGTTTTTT. It specifies CASSQEEGRPGGELFF.

This clone came up a few times. V gene TRBV6-6 combines with J gene TRBJ1-2; no definite D call. The CDR3 contains 14 residues. V lost 6 bases to trimming and J lost 3 bases, with 14 bases between them. Per the germline V gene, CDR1 is MNHNY and CDR2 is SVGAGI (reference sequence). CDR3 nucleotides: TGTGCCAGCAGCACCCCCGGGCAGCACTATGGCTACACCTTC. Protein product: CASSTPGQHYGYTF.

The V and J genes are TRBV6-1 and TRBJ1-1; 7 nucleotides align to TRBD1. This CDR3 region has 14 residues. Trimming cost V 7 bases and J 2 bases; bases outside gene matches: 7. The V gene's germline CDR1 is MNHNS and CDR2 SASEGT. The DNA of the CDR3 is TGTGCCAGCACCCCGGGACAGAGCAACACTGAAGCTTTCTTT. Its translation is CASTPGQSNTEAFF.

The chain links TRBV28 to TRBJ1-2; D remains unclear. With 5 bases removed from V and 0 bases from J, the gap between germline ends came to 13 bases. Germline V gene lookup returns CDR1 MDHEN and CDR2 SYDVKM. The CDR3 runs to 15 residues. For the CDR3, the DNA is TGTGCCAGCAGTCCCCCCGGGCGGCCTAACTATGGCTACACCTTC. Translated, it gives CASSPPGRPNYGYTF.

The J gene is TRBJ1-5, the V gene TRBV2, with D maybe TRBD1 (6 bases). V gave up 6 bases and J gave up 3 bases, with 12 bases separating them. CDR1 is SNHLY and CDR2 is FYNNEI in the germline V gene. The CDR3 spans 14 residues. The CDR3 is CASSETGTNQPQHF. The CDR3 DNA follows: TGTGCCAGCAGCGAAACAGGGACCAATCAGCCCCAGCATTTT. The whole variable domain, filled in from reference TRBV2 and TRBJ1-5, reads EPEVTQTPSHQVTQMGQEVILRCVPISNHLYFYWYRQILGQKVEFLVSFYNNEISEKSEIFDDQFSVERPDGSNFTLKIRSTKLEDSAMYFCASSETGTNQPQHFGDGTRLSIL.

V and J are TRBV5-8 and TRBJ1-2, with TRBD1 matching 7 bases. The CDR3 totals 14 residues. CDR1 is SGHTS, CDR2 YDEGEE, per germline. With 5 bases clipped from V and 6 bases from J, the junction kept 10 bases outside the gene matches. CDR3 loop: CASRTLRQGDGYTF. The CDR3 region has the DNA TGTGCCAGCAGGACCCTACGACAGGGTGATGGCTACACCTTC.

The V and J genes are TRBV7-9 and TRBJ1-4; tentative D call: TRBD1 (6 bases). Trimming stripped 4 bases from V and 3 bases from J, with 12 bases between. The germline V gene has CDR1 SEHNR and CDR2 FQNEAQ (reference sequence). The length of the CDR3 is 15 residues. The CDR3 protein is CASSSRGRPNEKLFF. In DNA, the CDR3 is TGTGCCAGCAGCTCCCGGGGGCGGCCTAATGAAAAACTGTTTTTT.

This clone has a single count. The genes are TRBV7-2 and TRBJ1-5; D perhaps matches TRBD1 (5 bases). With 2 bases removed from V and 4 bases from J, the gap between germline ends came to 12 bases. The V gene's germline CDR1 is SGHTA and CDR2 FQGNSA. This CDR3 comprises 15 residues. The CDR3 is CASSLSSGRNQPQHF. The CDR3 bases are TGTGCCAGCAGCTTATCTTCAGGGAGGAATCAGCCCCAGCATTTT.

This sequence joins TRBV29-1 and TRBJ2-3; 8 bases are shared with TRBD2. CDR1 is SQVTM, CDR2 ANQGSEA, per germline. After removal of 4 bases from V and 2 bases from J, the junction contained 5 bases not matched to a gene. The CDR3 consists of 14 residues. CDR3 nucleotide sequence: TGCAGCGTTGTTTTAGCGGGGATCACAGATACGCAGTATTTT. It specifies CSVVLAGITDTQYF.

The chain is built from TRBV19 and TRBJ1-5; TRBD1 agrees at 7 bases. CDR1 is LNHDA and CDR2 is SQIVND in the germline V gene (reference sequence). The CDR3 consists of 18 residues. V lost 1 base to trimming and J lost 0 bases; unmatched junction nucleotides: 9. The CDR3 nucleotides read TGTGCCAGTAGTATAGCGGGGACAGACTTGTATAGCAATCAGCCCCAGCATTTT. Translating it yields CASSIAGTDLYSNQPQHF.

CDR3 DNA: TGTGCCAGCAGCTTAGCGGGAGGGTCCTACGAGCAGTACTTC. The encoded protein is CASSLAGGSYEQYF. The chain is built from TRBV6-5 and TRBJ2-7, with TRBD2 identical over 11 bases. The V segment lost 6 bases and the J segment 1 base; nucleotides outside the gene matches: 2. Germline CDR1 MNHEY, CDR2 SVGAGI. The CDR3 contains 14 residues.

V usage is TRBV10-2 and J usage is TRBJ1-4, with D possibly matching TRBD1 (5 bases). With 4 bases removed from V and 6 bases from J, the gap between germline ends came to 9 bases. The CDR3 has 13 amino acids. CDR1 is WSHSY and CDR2 is SAAADI in the germline V gene. CDR3 DNA sequence: TGCGCCAGCAGTGTTCAGGGTTATGAAAAACTGTTTTTT. Its translation: CASSVQGYEKLFF.

The chain joins TRBV10-2 to TRBJ2-3; 7 bases map to TRBD2. The trim removed 6 bases at V and 5 bases at J, leaving 2 bases unmatched. There are 12 residues in the CDR3. The germline CDR1 and CDR2 sequences are WSHSY and SAAADI. The DNA of the CDR3 is TGCGCCAGCAGCGTAGCGGGAGATACGCAGTATTTT. Translated, it gives CASSVAGDTQYF.

The chain employs TRBV12-2 and TRBJ1-5; the tabulated D call, TRBD1, remains unverified against the DNA. TRBV12-2 is a documented pseudogene. The CDR3 sequence is 18 residues long. Here the CDR3 DNA reads TGTGCAAGTCGCTTTGGTCCCAGGGGGCTCGTGAGCAATCAGCCCCAGCATTTT. The encoded protein is CASRFGPRGLVSNQPQHF.

V usage is TRBV4-3 and J usage is TRBJ1-1; D is possibly TRBD1 (5 bases). V gave up 0 bases and J gave up 10 bases, with 15 bases separating them. The germline V gene has CDR1 LGHNA and CDR2 YSLEER. The CDR3 consists of 14 residues. CDR3 DNA: TGCGCCAGCAGCCAAGAAGGGGAGGGTTTAGGAGCTTTCTTT. Protein: CASSQEGEGLGAFF.

The chain recombines TRBV6-5 with TRBJ1-3; D unresolved. The CDR3 sequence is 15 residues long. Germline CDR1 reads MNHEY; CDR2 reads SVGAGI. V dropped 6 bases and J dropped 0 bases, with 12 bases sitting between them. The CDR3 sequence is CASRPQRGSGNTIYF. DNA for the CDR3: TGTGCCAGCAGGCCACAGCGGGGCTCTGGAAACACCATATATTTT.

The rearrangement joins TRBV15 to TRBJ2-4; TRBD2 agrees at 7 bases. CDR3 size: 15 residues. J was trimmed by 6 bases and V by 4 bases; bases with no gene match: 9. CDR1 and CDR2 from the germline V gene are LNHNV and YYDKDF (reference sequence). The CDR3 nucleotides are TGTGCCACCAGCAAAAGGCAGGGAGGGTTAAACATTCAGTACTTC. As protein: CATSKRQGGLNIQYF.

This chain uses TRBV6-1 with TRBJ2-1, with TRBD2 identical over 11 bases. The CDR3 extends over 15 amino acids. J lost 5 bases, V lost 6 bases, and 6 bases had no gene match. The germline gives CDR1 MNHNS, CDR2 SASEGT. For the CDR3, the DNA is TGTGCCAGCAGGGCTATAGCGGGAGGGGACAATGAGCAGTTCTTC. Protein: CASRAIAGGDNEQFF.